This T cell receptor beta chain was sequenced in a study of T cell responses to AZD1222 COVID-19 vaccine. Whole-study results and caveats: Repertoire sampling was restricted to post-peak T cell response timepoints. Only a handful of AZD1222 recipients, more than 5 in all, had baseline seropositivity.

As to this clone: No antigen is known for it.

The table came from immunoSEQ multiplex PCR; TCRdb's copy has only in-frame clones and leaves some out. The table includes 250,000 to 300,000 clones, around 93% detected once. Sequences were derived from peripheral blood, sampled 28 days after the second AZD1222 dose. The clonotype originates from an adult who received the AZD1222 COVID-19 vaccine.

The DNA for the CDR3 is TGTGCCAGCAGCCAAGAGCCCGGGAACACTGAAGCTTTCTTT. Its translation: CASSQEPGNTEAFF. The chain employs TRBV3-1 (or the pseudogene TRBV3-2) and TRBJ1-1; D gene ambiguous. Germline loops: CDR1 LGHDT, CDR2 YNNKEL (reference sequence). The V end was cut by 0 bases, the J end by 1 base, with 6 bases between. This CDR3 has 14 amino acids.